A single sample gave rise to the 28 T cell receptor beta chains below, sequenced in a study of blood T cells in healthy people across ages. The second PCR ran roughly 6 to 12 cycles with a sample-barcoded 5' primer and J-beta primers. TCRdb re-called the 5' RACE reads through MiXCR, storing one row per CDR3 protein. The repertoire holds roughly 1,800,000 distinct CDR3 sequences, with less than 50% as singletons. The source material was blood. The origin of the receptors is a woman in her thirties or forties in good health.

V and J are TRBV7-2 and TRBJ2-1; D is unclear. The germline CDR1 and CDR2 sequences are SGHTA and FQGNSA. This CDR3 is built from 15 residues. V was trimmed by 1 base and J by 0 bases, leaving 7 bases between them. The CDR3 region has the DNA TGTGCCAGCAGCTTAGACCCAAACTCCTACAATGAGCAGTTCTTC. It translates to CASSLDPNSYNEQFF.

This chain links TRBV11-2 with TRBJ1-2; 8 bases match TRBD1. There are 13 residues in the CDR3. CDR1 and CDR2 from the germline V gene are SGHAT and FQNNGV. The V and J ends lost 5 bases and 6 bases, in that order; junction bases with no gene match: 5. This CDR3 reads CASSARQGNGYTF. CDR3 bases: TGTGCCAGCAGCGCTCGACAGGGGAATGGCTACACCTTC.

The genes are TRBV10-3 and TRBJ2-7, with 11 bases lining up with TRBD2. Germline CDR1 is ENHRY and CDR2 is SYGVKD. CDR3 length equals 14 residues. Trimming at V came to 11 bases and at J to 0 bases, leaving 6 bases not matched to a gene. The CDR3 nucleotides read TGTGCCTCTAGACTAGCGGGGTCCTCCTACGAGCAGTACTTC. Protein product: CASRLAGSSYEQYF.

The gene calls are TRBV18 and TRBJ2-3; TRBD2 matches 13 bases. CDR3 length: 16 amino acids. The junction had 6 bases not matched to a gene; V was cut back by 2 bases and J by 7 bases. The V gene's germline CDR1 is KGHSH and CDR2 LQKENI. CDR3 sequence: CASSPAGTSGDYTQYF. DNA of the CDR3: TGTGCCAGCTCACCAGCCGGGACTAGCGGGGATTATACGCAGTATTTT.

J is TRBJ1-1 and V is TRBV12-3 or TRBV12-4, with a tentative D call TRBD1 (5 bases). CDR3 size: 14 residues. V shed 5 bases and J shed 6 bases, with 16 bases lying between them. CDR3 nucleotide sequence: TGTGCCAGCAGTCCCACCCGGGGGTTCTCTGAAGCTTTCTTT. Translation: CASSPTRGFSEAFF.

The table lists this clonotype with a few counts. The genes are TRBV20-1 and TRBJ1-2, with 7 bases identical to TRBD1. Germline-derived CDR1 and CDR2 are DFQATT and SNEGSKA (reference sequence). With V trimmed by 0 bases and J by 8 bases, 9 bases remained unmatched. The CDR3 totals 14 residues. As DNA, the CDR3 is TGCAGTGCTAGAGATCGGGCCAGGGGGGGAGGCTACACCTTC. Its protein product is CSARDRARGGGYTF.

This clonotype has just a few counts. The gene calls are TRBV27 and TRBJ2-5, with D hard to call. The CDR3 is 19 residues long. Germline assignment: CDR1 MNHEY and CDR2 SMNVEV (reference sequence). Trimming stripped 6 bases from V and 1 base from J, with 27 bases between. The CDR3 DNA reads TGTGCCAGCAGCCTTCGGGCCGGACGGAGTTCCCGACTCCAAGAGACCCAGTACTTC. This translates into CASSLRAGRSSRLQETQYF.

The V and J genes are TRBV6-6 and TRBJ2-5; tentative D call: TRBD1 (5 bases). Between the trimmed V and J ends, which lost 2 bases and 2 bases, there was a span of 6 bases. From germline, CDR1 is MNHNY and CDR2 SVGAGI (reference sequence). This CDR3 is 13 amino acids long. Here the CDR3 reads CASSYNRQETQYF. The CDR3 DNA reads TGTGCCAGCAGTTACAACAGGCAAGAGACCCAGTACTTC.

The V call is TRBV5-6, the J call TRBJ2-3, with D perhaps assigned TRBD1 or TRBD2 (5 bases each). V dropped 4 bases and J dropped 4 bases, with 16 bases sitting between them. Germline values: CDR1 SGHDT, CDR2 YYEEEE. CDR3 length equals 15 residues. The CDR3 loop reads CASSLIRETADTQYF. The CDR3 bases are TGTGCCAGCAGCCTAATCAGGGAGACGGCAGATACGCAGTATTTT.

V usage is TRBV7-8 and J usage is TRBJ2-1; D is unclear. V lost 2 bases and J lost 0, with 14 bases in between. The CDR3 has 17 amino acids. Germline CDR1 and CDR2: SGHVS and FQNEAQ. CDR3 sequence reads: CASSLTGMPSSYNEQFF. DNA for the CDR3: TGTGCCAGCAGCTTAACGGGTATGCCGAGCTCCTACAATGAGCAGTTCTTC. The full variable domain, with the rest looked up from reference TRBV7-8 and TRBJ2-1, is GAGVSQSPRYKVAKRGQDVALRCDPISGHVSLFWYQQALGQGPEFLTYFQNEAQLDKSGLPSDRFFAERPEGSVSTLKIQRTQQEDSAVYLCASSLTGMPSSYNEQFFGPGTRLTVL.

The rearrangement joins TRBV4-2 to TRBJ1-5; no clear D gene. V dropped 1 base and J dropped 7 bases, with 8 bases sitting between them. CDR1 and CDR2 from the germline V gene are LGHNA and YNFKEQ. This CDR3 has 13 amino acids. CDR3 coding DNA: TGTGCCAGCAGCCAAGGTTTGAGCCAGCCCCAGCATTTT. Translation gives CASSQGLSQPQHF.

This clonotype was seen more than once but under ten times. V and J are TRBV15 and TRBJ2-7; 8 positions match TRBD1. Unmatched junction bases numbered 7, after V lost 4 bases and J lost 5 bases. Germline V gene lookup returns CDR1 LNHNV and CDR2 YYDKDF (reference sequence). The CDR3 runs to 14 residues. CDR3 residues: CATSTRTGWNEQYF. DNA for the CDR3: TGTGCCACCAGCACGAGGACAGGGTGGAACGAGCAGTACTTC.

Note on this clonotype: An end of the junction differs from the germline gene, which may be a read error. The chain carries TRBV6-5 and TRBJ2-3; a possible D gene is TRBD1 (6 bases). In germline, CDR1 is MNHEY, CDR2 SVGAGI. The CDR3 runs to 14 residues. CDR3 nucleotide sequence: TGTGCCGGCAGTTACCAGGGGAAAGGAGGTACGCAGTATTTT. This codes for CAGSYQGKGGTQYF.

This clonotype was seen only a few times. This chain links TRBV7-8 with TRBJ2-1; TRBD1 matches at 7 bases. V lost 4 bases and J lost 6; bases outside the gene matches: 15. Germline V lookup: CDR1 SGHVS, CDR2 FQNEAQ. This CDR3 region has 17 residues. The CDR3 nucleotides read TGTGCCAGCAGCTCTGAGGGGGCGGAGTTCGACCCCAATGAGCAGTTCTTC. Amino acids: CASSSEGAEFDPNEQFF.

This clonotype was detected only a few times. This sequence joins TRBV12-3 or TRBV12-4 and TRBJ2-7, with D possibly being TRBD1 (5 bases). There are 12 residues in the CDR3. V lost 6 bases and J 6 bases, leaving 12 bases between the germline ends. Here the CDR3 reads CASSPDNIEQYF. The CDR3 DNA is TGTGCCAGCAGCCCGGACAACATCGAGCAGTACTTC.

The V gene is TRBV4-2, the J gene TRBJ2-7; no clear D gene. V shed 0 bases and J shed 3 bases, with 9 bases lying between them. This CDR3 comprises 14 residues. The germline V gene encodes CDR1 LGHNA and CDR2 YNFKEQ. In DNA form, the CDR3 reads TGTGCCAGCAGCCAAGATCCAGCGAGCTACGAGCAGTACTTC. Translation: CASSQDPASYEQYF.

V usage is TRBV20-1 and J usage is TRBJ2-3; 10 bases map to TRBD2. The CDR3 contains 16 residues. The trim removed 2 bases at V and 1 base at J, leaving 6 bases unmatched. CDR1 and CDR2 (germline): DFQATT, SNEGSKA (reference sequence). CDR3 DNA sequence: TGCAGTGCTAGAATCCAGACTAGCGGGCGCACAGATACGCAGTATTTT. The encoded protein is CSARIQTSGRTDTQYF.

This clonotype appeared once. CDR3 coding DNA: TGTGCCAGCAGTTCGTCTGACCCCCAGCATTTT. Translating gives CASSSSDPQHF. The chain joins TRBV28 to TRBJ1-5, with D unclear. The CDR3 spans 11 residues. Germline lookup yields CDR1 MDHEN and CDR2 SYDVKM. The V end was cut by 4 bases, the J end by 10 bases, with 8 bases between.

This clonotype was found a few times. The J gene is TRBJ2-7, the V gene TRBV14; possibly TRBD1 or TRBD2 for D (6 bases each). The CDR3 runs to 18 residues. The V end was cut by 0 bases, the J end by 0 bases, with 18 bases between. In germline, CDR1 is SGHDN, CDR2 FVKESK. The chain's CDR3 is CASSQDSSGVGGSYEQYF. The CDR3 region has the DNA TGTGCCAGCAGCCAAGACTCCTCAGGGGTCGGGGGCTCCTACGAGCAGTACTTC. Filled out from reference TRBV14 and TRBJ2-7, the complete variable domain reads EAGVTQFPSHSVIEKGQTVTLRCDPISGHDNLYWYRRVMGKEIKFLLHFVKESKQDESGMPNNRFLAERTGGTYSTLKVQPAELEDSGVYFCASSQDSSGVGGSYEQYFGPGTRLTVT.

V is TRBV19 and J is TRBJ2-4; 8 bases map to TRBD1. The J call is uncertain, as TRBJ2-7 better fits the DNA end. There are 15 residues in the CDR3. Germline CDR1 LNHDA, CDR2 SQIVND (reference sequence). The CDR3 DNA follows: TGTGCCAGTAGTATAAGCGGACAGGGTTACTACGAGCAGTACTTC. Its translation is CASSISGQGYYEQYF.

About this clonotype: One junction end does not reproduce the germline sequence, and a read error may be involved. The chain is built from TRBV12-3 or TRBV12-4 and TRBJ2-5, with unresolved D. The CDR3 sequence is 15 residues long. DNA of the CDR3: TGTGCCAGCAGTTTTAACCGAGCAAGAGAAGAGGTCCAGTATTTC. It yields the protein CASSFNRAREEVQYF.

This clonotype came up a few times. In DNA, the CDR3 is TGTGCCAGCAGTTACTCGACAAGGCGACCACTAGCCAAAAACATTCAGTACTTC. This gives the protein CASSYSTRRPLAKNIQYF. The chain recombines TRBV6-5 with TRBJ2-4; D is ambiguous. From germline, CDR1 is MNHEY and CDR2 SVGAGI. Trimming shortened V by 0 bases and J by 0 bases, and 15 bases separated the two germline ends. The CDR3 has 18 residues.

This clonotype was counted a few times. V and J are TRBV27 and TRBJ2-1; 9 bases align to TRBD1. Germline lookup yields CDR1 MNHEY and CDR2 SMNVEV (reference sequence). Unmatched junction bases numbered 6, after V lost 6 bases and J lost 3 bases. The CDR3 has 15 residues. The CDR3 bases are TGTGCCAGCAGACAGGGGGCGCTGGACTACAATGAGCAGTTCTTC. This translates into CASRQGALDYNEQFF.

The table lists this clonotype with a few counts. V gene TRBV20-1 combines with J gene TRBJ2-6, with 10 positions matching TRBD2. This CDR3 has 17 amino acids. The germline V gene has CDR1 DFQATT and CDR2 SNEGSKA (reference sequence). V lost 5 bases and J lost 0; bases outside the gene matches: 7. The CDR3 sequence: CSAGLAGAPSGANVLTF. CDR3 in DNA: TGCAGTGCTGGTCTAGCGGGGGCCCCCTCTGGGGCCAACGTCCTGACTTTC.

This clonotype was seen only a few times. The DNA for the CDR3 is TGTGCCAGCAGCCTCCGGGGGGGGGTTGATGAGCAGTTCTTC. It yields the protein CASSLRGGVDEQFF. V is TRBV4-2 and J is TRBJ2-1; 8 bases line up with TRBD2. Germline values: CDR1 LGHNA, CDR2 YNFKEQ. With V trimmed by 4 bases and J by 8 bases, 7 bases remained unmatched. This CDR3 is built from 14 residues.

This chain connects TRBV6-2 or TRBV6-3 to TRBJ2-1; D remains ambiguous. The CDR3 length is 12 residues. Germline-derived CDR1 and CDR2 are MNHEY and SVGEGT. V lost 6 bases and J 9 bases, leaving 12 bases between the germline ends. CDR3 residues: CASRDHPGEQFF. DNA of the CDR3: TGTGCCAGCAGAGACCACCCCGGTGAGCAGTTCTTC.

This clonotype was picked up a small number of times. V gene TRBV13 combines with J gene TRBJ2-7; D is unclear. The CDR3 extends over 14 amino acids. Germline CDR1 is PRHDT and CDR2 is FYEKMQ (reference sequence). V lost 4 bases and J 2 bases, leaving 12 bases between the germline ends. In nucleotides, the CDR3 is TGTGCCAGCAGCTCGGACCTTCCCCCCTACGAGCAGTACTTC. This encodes CASSSDLPPYEQYF.

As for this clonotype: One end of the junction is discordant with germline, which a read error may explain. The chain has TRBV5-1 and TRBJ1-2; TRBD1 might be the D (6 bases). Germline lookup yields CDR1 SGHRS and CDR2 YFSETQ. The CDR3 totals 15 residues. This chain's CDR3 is CSSSAQGGVGYGYTF. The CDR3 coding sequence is TGCTCCAGCAGCGCACAGGGCGGGGTGGGCTATGGCTACACCTTC.